The present T cell receptor (beta chain) was sequenced within a study of T cells in Graves' hyperthyroidism and ophthalmopathy. Study background: Peripheral blood was secured at the point of initial diagnosis, before any treatment. Study-wide results and caveats: In the blood, most expanded thyroid clonotypes above 0.001 appeared as well.

Turning to this clonotype: What it binds is not known.

CDR3 length equals 14 residues. Germline V lookup: CDR1 MDHEN, CDR2 SYDVKM. The V end lost 7 bases, the J end lost 5 bases, and 15 bases lay between the germline ends. Patients were excluded because of uncontrolled infection, other autoimmune disease, pregnancy or lactation. From more than 9.5 ml of fresh peripheral blood, PBMCs were isolated. TCR beta CDR3 regions were amplified from RNA. The TCR CDR3 first-round RT-PCR relied on the HTBI primer set. TCRdb re-called the multiplex PCR reads through MiXCR, storing one row per CDR3 protein. This table holds about 640,000 distinct CDR3 sequences, 20% to 25% found once.

The sequenced material came from blood. The chain joins TRBV28 to TRBJ2-1; D gene ambiguous. The sequence derives from a man aged 30-40 years with Graves' ophthalmopathy. CDR3 sequence: CASKLFERHNEQFF. CDR3 nucleotide sequence: TGTGCCAGCAAACTATTTGAGAGACACAATGAGCAGTTCTTC.